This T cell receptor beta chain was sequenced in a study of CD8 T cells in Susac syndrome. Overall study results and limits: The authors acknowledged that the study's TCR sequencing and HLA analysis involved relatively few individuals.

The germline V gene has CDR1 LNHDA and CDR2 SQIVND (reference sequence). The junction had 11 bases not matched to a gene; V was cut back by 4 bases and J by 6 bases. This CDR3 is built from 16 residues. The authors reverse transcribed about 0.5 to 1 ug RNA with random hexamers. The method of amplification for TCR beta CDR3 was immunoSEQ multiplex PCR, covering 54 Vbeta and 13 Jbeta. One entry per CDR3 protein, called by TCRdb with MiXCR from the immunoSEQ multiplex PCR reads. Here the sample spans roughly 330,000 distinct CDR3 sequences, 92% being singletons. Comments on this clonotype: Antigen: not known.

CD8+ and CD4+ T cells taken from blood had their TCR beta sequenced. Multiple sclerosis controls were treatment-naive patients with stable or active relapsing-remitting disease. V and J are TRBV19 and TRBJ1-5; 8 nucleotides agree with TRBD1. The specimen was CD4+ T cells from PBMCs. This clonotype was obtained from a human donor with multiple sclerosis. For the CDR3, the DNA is TGTGCCAGTAGTAGGAGGGCAGGGGGCGGCGGTCAGCCCCAGCATTTT. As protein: CASSRRAGGGGQPQHF.